These 28 T cell receptor beta chains originate from one sample sequenced in a study of T cell changes during pregnancy in multiple sclerosis. The repertoire was sequenced with immunoSEQ multiplex PCR; TCRdb's copy has only in-frame clones and lacks some. The data show 30,000 to 40,000 clones, with more than 70% seen just once and under 7.5% held by the top ten. The material was CD8+ T cells from peripheral blood mononuclear cells, obtained in the third trimester of pregnancy. These receptors came from a female donor with multiple sclerosis, enrolled in a pregnancy study.

J is TRBJ2-7 and V is TRBV5-1; TRBD1 agrees at 10 bases. The CDR3 length is 15 residues. Germline CDR1 reads SGHRS; CDR2 reads YFSETQ. V shed 4 bases and J 1 base; nucleotides not matched to a gene: 5. The CDR3 DNA sequence: TGCGCCAGCAGCGAAGGGACAGGGGCATCCTACGAGCAGTACTTC. This translates into CASSEGTGASYEQYF.

The V and J genes are TRBV4-3 and TRBJ1-1; the D gene is possibly TRBD1 (6 bases). Deletions cut 4 bases from V and 10 bases from J, with 16 bases between. The CDR3 totals 13 residues. From germline, CDR1 is LGHNA and CDR2 YSLEER. The CDR3 region is CASSRPWGGTAFF. CDR3 DNA sequence: TGCGCCAGCAGCCGGCCCTGGGGGGGCACAGCTTTCTTT.

This sequence joins TRBV13 and TRBJ1-6, with D unresolved. The germline V gene has CDR1 PRHDT and CDR2 FYEKMQ (reference sequence). The CDR3 runs to 15 residues. Trimming took 7 bases from V and 0 from J, leaving 10 bases between them. The CDR3 nucleotides are TGTGCCAGCACGGGTGCTTCCTCCTATAATTCACCCCTCCACTTT. This codes for CASTGASSYNSPLHF. Looking up the rest from reference TRBV13 and TRBJ1-6 gives the full variable domain: AAGVIQSPRHLIKEKRETATLKCYPIPRHDTVYWYQQGPGQDPQFLISFYEKMQSDKGSIPDRFSAQQFSDYHSELNMSSLELGDSALYFCASTGASSYNSPLHFGNGTRLTVT.

This chain links TRBV5-5 with TRBJ2-3; 8 nucleotides align to TRBD2. CDR3 length: 14 residues. Germline assignment: CDR1 SGHKS and CDR2 YYEKEE (reference sequence). With 2 bases clipped from V and 6 bases from J, the junction kept 5 bases outside the gene matches. CDR3: CASSFGGARDTQYF. CDR3 sequence (DNA): TGTGCCAGCAGCTTCGGGGGGGCCAGGGATACGCAGTATTTT.

The genes are TRBV11-1 and TRBJ1-1, with D possibly matching TRBD1 (6 bases). The germline V and J ends were trimmed by 1 base and 6 bases, with 18 bases remaining between them. The CDR3 length is 16 residues. Germline assignment: CDR1 SGHAT and CDR2 FQDESV (reference sequence). The CDR3 is CASSLVRRGLKSEAFF. CDR3 coding DNA: TGTGCCAGCAGCTTAGTCCGCAGGGGCCTGAAGTCTGAAGCTTTCTTT.

The V and J genes are TRBV29-1 and TRBJ1-2; 9 bases agree with TRBD1. The CDR3 consists of 12 residues. The trim removed 6 bases at V and 4 bases at J, leaving 3 bases unmatched. Germline CDR1 reads SQVTM; CDR2 reads ANQGSEA. The chain's CDR3 is CSVGDRVYGYTF. In DNA form, the CDR3 reads TGCAGCGTGGGGGACAGGGTCTATGGCTACACCTTC.

This chain uses TRBV6-4 with TRBJ2-1; TRBD2 matches 11 bases. V was pared by 4 bases and J by 1 base, with 0 bases of the junction left unmatched. The length of the CDR3 is 15 residues. In germline, CDR1 is MRHNA, CDR2 SNTAGT. CDR3 loop: CASSGTSGSYNEQFF. The CDR3 nucleotides read TGTGCCAGCAGTGGGACTAGCGGGTCCTACAATGAGCAGTTCTTC.

The rearrangement uses TRBV7-9 and TRBJ1-2; 7 positions agree with TRBD1. Germline values: CDR1 SEHNR, CDR2 FQNEAQ (reference sequence). Unmatched junction bases numbered 12, after V lost 5 bases and J lost 0 bases. CDR3 length equals 17 residues. CDR3 DNA: TGTGCCAGCAGCCTCACCTCCGGGACAGCAGCTAACTATGGCTACACCTTC. Its translation is CASSLTSGTAANYGYTF.

The rearrangement uses TRBV27 and TRBJ1-2; TRBD1 agrees at 10 bases. Germline loops: CDR1 MNHEY, CDR2 SMNVEV (reference sequence). This CDR3 is built from 14 residues. With 5 bases clipped from V and 7 bases from J, the junction kept 7 bases outside the gene matches. The CDR3 loop reads CASSRDRGTGGYTF. The CDR3 region has the DNA TGTGCCAGCAGTCGGGACAGGGGCACGGGTGGCTACACCTTC.

The gene calls are TRBV27 and TRBJ1-5, with TRBD1 as a possible D gene (6 bases). The CDR3 loop spans 14 amino acids. The ends were cut back, 6 bases at V and 1 base at J, with 10 bases in the middle. Per germline, CDR1 MNHEY and CDR2 SMNVEV (reference sequence). The CDR3 DNA follows: TGTGCCAGCAGCTCCACAGGGAGCAATCAGCCCCAGCATTTT. Translation: CASSSTGSNQPQHF.

J is TRBJ1-2 and V is TRBV20-1; D is unclear. Germline CDR1 reads DFQATT; CDR2 reads SNEGSKA (reference sequence). The CDR3 runs 11 residues. V was trimmed by 1 base and J by 3 bases, leaving 3 bases between them. CDR3 nucleotides: TGCAGTGCTAGAGCGGACTATGGCTACACCTTC. It specifies CSARADYGYTF.

This clone was detected only a few times. The chain employs TRBV13 and TRBJ2-4, with 10 bases fitting TRBD1. This CDR3 spans 15 amino acids. V lost 2 bases and J lost 8; bases outside the gene matches: 6. Per germline, CDR1 PRHDT and CDR2 FYEKMQ (reference sequence). DNA of the CDR3: TGTGCCAGCAGCTTATCGGGACAGGGGTTATACATTCAGTACTTC. It encodes CASSLSGQGLYIQYF. Full variable domain (rest looked up from reference TRBV13 and TRBJ2-4): AAGVIQSPRHLIKEKRETATLKCYPIPRHDTVYWYQQGPGQDPQFLISFYEKMQSDKGSIPDRFSAQQFSDYHSELNMSSLELGDSALYFCASSLSGQGLYIQYFGAGTRLSVL.

This clone was recorded once. Its ends do not fully match the called genes, so a read error is possible. The same CDR3 can be traced to other DNA sequences in this sample. The rearrangement uses TRBV27 and TRBJ1-1; maybe TRBD1 (6 bases). Germline V lookup: CDR1 MNHEY, CDR2 SMNVEV (reference sequence). The CDR3 consists of 14 residues. DNA for the CDR3: TGTGCCAGCAGCTTATCGGGGGCGAACACTGAAGCTTTCTTT. Amino acids: CASSLSGANTEAFF.

This rearrangement joins TRBV13 to TRBJ2-3; TRBD2 matches 11 bases. J gave up 3 bases and V 5 bases, and 13 bases lay outside the gene matches. This CDR3 has 18 residues. Germline CDR1 is PRHDT and CDR2 is FYEKMQ (reference sequence). The CDR3 bases are TGTGCCAGCAGCCCCTCCGTTAGCGGGGGGGCGGGTACAGATACGCAGTATTTT. It yields the protein CASSPSVSGGAGTDTQYF.

The chain combines TRBV7-2 with TRBJ1-1; D gene ambiguous. Trimming took off 1 base at V and 2 bases at J, with 11 bases between the two ends. This CDR3 has 15 amino acids. Germline CDR1 SGHTA, CDR2 FQGNSA. CDR3 in DNA: TGTGCCAGCAGCTTAGTGGGCCAGATTAACACTGAAGCTTTCTTT. Its protein is CASSLVGQINTEAFF.

The chain uses TRBV9 and TRBJ1-2; 8 bases line up with TRBD1. The germline gives CDR1 SGDLS, CDR2 YYNGEE. Unmatched junction bases numbered 10, after V lost 3 bases and J lost 3 bases. The CDR3 loop spans 16 amino acids. Written as DNA, the CDR3 is TGTGCCAGCAGCGCCTCCCAGGGGGCGCGGTACTATGGCTACACCTTC. Its translation: CASSASQGARYYGYTF.

This chain uses TRBV2 with TRBJ2-3; 7 bases are a match to TRBD1. Trimming took 7 bases from V and 3 from J; bases not matched to a gene: 13. The CDR3 is 16 residues long. Germline V CDR1 and CDR2: SNHLY, FYNNEI. Written as DNA, the CDR3 is TGTGCCAGCAACGACTTCCGGCAGGGGGTAACAGATACGCAGTATTTT. Protein: CASNDFRQGVTDTQYF.

The rearrangement links TRBV6-5 to TRBJ1-6; a possible D gene is TRBD1 (5 bases). The germline gives CDR1 MNHEY, CDR2 SVGAGI. Trimming pared 6 bases from V and 7 bases from J, leaving 16 bases between. The CDR3 runs 15 residues. The CDR3 DNA is TGTGCCAGCAGGGACACCGGGACTGGAAATTCACCCCTCCACTTT. It translates to CASRDTGTGNSPLHF.

This chain joins TRBV28 and TRBJ2-2; the match to TRBD2 covers 7 bases. There are 17 residues in the CDR3. Germline CDR1 reads MDHEN; CDR2 reads SYDVKM. Trimming took 1 base from V and 6 from J; bases not matched to a gene: 11. The CDR3 region has the DNA TGTGCCAGCAGTTTATTGGGGGGGGAACGGCACCCCGGGGAGCTGTTTTTT. Protein: CASSLLGGERHPGELFF.

The V and J genes are TRBV6-5 and TRBJ2-5; D is uncertain. V gave up 0 bases and J gave up 5 bases, with 10 bases separating them. Germline V gene data show CDR1 as MNHEY and CDR2 as SVGAGI. The CDR3 has 14 residues. For the CDR3, the DNA is TGTGCCAGCAGTTACTCGTTGCAGTGGGAGACCCAGTACTTC. It codes for CASSYSLQWETQYF.

The rearrangement links TRBV11-2 to TRBJ2-7; a weak D match, TRBD1 (5 bases). This CDR3 is 14 amino acids long. Germline V gives CDR1 SGHAT, CDR2 FQNNGV. V was cut by 0 bases and J by 3 bases, with 9 bases left in between. Here the CDR3 reads CASSLEAGHYEQYF. CDR3 DNA sequence: TGTGCCAGCAGCTTAGAAGCCGGACACTACGAGCAGTACTTC.

The V and J genes are TRBV30 and TRBJ2-3; 8 bases are shared with TRBD2. The V and J ends lost 0 bases and 1 base, in that order; junction bases with no gene match: 3. The CDR3 is 15 amino acids. Germline-derived CDR1 and CDR2 are GTSNPN and SVGIG (reference sequence). DNA of the CDR3: TGTGCCTGGAGTGTACTGCGGGGGGGCACAGATACGCAGTATTTT. Residues: CAWSVLRGGTDTQYF. The full variable domain, completed using reference TRBV30 and TRBJ2-3, is SQTIHQWPATLVQPVGSPLSLECTVEGTSNPNLYWYRQAAGRGLQLLFYSVGIGQISSEVPQNLSASRPQDRQFILSSKKLLLSDSGFYLCAWSVLRGGTDTQYFGPGTRLTVL.

Only a few counts were recorded for this clone. The chain carries TRBV13 and TRBJ1-1; no clear D gene. The CDR3 has 13 amino acids. With 3 bases removed from V and 3 bases from J, the gap between germline ends came to 8 bases. Germline lookup yields CDR1 PRHDT and CDR2 FYEKMQ (reference sequence). CDR3 sequence: CASSFLMDTEAFF. The CDR3 coding sequence is TGTGCCAGCAGCTTTCTAATGGACACTGAAGCTTTCTTT.

The rearrangement links TRBV5-5 to TRBJ2-7; 9 bases are a match to TRBD1. Germline V gene lookup returns CDR1 SGHKS and CDR2 YYEKEE (reference sequence). V shed 3 bases and J 1 base; nucleotides not matched to a gene: 2. The CDR3 sequence is 14 residues long. The CDR3 bases are TGTGCCAGCAGCTGGACAGGGGAGTCCTACGAGCAGTACTTC. Protein product: CASSWTGESYEQYF. The full variable domain, rest sourced from reference TRBV5-5 and TRBJ2-7, is DAGVTQSPTHLIKTRGQQVTLRCSPISGHKSVSWYQQVLGQGPQFIFQYYEKEERGRGNFPDRFSARQFPNYSSELNVNALLLGDSALYLCASSWTGESYEQYFGPGTRLTVT.

This rearrangement joins TRBV5-5 to TRBJ1-1; no definite D call. V was cut by 3 bases and J by 6 bases, with 9 bases left in between. The CDR3 consists of 12 residues. Germline loops: CDR1 SGHKS, CDR2 YYEKEE (reference sequence). CDR3 DNA sequence: TGTGCCAGCAGCTACGGGTGGGCTGAAGCTTTCTTT. The encoded protein is CASSYGWAEAFF.

This chain joins TRBV7-9 and TRBJ1-1; D possibly corresponds to TRBD1 (5 bases). Germline V gene data show CDR1 as SEHNR and CDR2 as FQNEAQ (reference sequence). The CDR3 consists of 15 residues. With 2 bases removed from V and 0 bases from J, the gap between germline ends came to 10 bases. The CDR3 DNA reads as TGTGCCAGCAGCTTATATGTGGGGCTGAACACTGAAGCTTTCTTT. It translates to CASSLYVGLNTEAFF.

V usage is TRBV4-2 and J usage is TRBJ2-2; no clear D. The germline V gene encodes CDR1 LGHNA and CDR2 YNFKEQ. V lost 4 bases, J lost 3 bases, and 3 bases lay in between. CDR3 length: 12 amino acids. The CDR3, as DNA: TGTGCCAGCAGCCCCGACACCGGGGAGCTGTTTTTT. Its translation: CASSPDTGELFF.

This clone showed up just once. The chain joins TRBV5-4 to TRBJ2-5; no definite D call. Trimming removed 0 bases at V and 0 bases at J, with 6 bases between. This CDR3 comprises 14 residues. Looked up from germline, CDR1 is SGHNT and CDR2 is YYREEE (reference sequence). CDR3 nucleotide sequence: TGTGCCAGCAGCTTGGAGGAGTACCAAGAGACCCAGTACTTC. It encodes CASSLEEYQETQYF.